Each of the 8 T cell receptor beta chains below was sequenced from the same sample in a study of blood T cells in healthy people across ages (dated by TCRdb to the mid-2010s). Preparation of the library involved 5' RACE. The second PCR ran for about 7 to 11 cycles and used a J-beta primer mix along with a sample-barcoded 5' primer. In-frame beta chains were kept once TCRdb had trimmed the public reads at Q25 with fastp and called clones with MiXCR. A single entry per CDR3 protein holds the most common genes and DNA from its merged rows. Recorded for this sample are approximately 2,000,000 distinct CDR3 sequences; 35% to 50% of them occurred a single time. Roughly 23% of the sample rests with the top ten. The sequencing sample was made of blood. The receptors here all came from a human donor in good health.

This chain links TRBV7-2 with TRBJ1-2, with TRBD1 identical over 9 bases. CDR1 is SGHTA, CDR2 FQGNSA, per germline. V lost 1 base, J lost 2 bases, and 2 bases stayed unmatched. The CDR3 runs to 15 residues. The CDR3 DNA reads TGTGCCAGCAGCTTAGACGGGACAGGGAACTATGGCTACACCTTC. It translates to CASSLDGTGNYGYTF.

A few counts support this clonotype. The chain uses TRBV12-3 or TRBV12-4 and TRBJ2-3; D unresolved. V was trimmed by 7 bases and J by 6 bases, leaving 17 bases between them. The length of the CDR3 is 14 residues. The chain's CDR3 is CASTMGTQRDTQYF. CDR3 nucleotides: TGTGCCAGCACCATGGGAACTCAAAGGGATACGCAGTATTTT.

The V and J genes are TRBV20-1 and TRBJ1-6, with 8 bases aligning to TRBD1. Trimming took 4 bases from V and 6 from J; bases not matched to a gene: 5. In germline, CDR1 is DFQATT, CDR2 SNEGSKA (reference sequence). The CDR3 is 14 amino acids. Here the CDR3 reads CSAIAGGGNSPLHF. The CDR3 region has the DNA TGCAGTGCTATTGCAGGGGGCGGTAATTCACCCCTCCACTTT.

The chain uses TRBV9 and TRBJ2-3; 8 bases match TRBD1. The germline V gene has CDR1 SGDLS and CDR2 YYNGEE. V gave up 3 bases and J gave up 4 bases; unmatched junction bases: 7. The CDR3 has 15 residues. The CDR3 spells CASSGQGASADTQYF. The CDR3 region has the DNA TGTGCCAGCAGCGGGCAGGGGGCGAGCGCAGATACGCAGTATTTT. The full variable domain, in which reference TRBV9 and TRBJ2-3 provide the parts outside the CDR3, is DSGVTQTPKHLITATGQRVTLRCSPRSGDLSVYWYQQSLDQGLQFLIQYYNGEERAKGNILERFSAQQFPDLHSELNLSSLELGDSALYFCASSGQGASADTQYFGPGTRLTVL.

This clonotype was observed a handful of times. The J gene is TRBJ2-7, the V gene TRBV6-5, with D possibly matching TRBD2 (6 bases). In germline, CDR1 is MNHEY, CDR2 SVGAGI. The CDR3 totals 13 residues. Trimming took off 6 bases at V and 7 bases at J, with 16 bases between the two ends. The CDR3 here is CASRRDLNNEQYF. As DNA, the CDR3 is TGTGCCAGCAGGCGGGACCTAAACAATGAGCAGTACTTC.

The chain carries TRBV7-9 and TRBJ2-7; 10 nucleotides agree with TRBD1. V lost 2 bases, J lost 7 bases, and 5 bases stayed unmatched. Looked up from germline, CDR1 is SEHNR and CDR2 is FQNEAQ (reference sequence). The CDR3 is 14 amino acids. CDR3: CASSLSRTGGEQYF. The DNA for the CDR3 is TGTGCCAGCAGCTTATCAAGGACAGGGGGGGAGCAGTACTTC.

This clonotype was counted at least ten times. V and J are TRBV12-3 or TRBV12-4 and TRBJ2-3; the D gene is possibly TRBD2 (5 bases). The CDR3 consists of 14 residues. Trimming took 3 bases from V and 5 from J, leaving 12 bases between them. The CDR3: CASSLESGGDTQYF. The CDR3 nucleotides are TGTGCCAGCAGTTTGGAAAGCGGAGGAGATACGCAGTATTTT.

Concerning this clonotype itself: An end of the junction differs from the germline gene, which may be a read error. The chain combines TRBV24-1 with TRBJ2-1, with 7 bases that match TRBD1. Per germline, CDR1 KGHDR and CDR2 SFDVKD. The CDR3 spans 15 residues. This CDR3 reads CTTSDPGQPYNEQFF. The DNA for the CDR3 is TGTACCACCAGTGACCCGGGACAGCCCTACAATGAGCAGTTCTTC.